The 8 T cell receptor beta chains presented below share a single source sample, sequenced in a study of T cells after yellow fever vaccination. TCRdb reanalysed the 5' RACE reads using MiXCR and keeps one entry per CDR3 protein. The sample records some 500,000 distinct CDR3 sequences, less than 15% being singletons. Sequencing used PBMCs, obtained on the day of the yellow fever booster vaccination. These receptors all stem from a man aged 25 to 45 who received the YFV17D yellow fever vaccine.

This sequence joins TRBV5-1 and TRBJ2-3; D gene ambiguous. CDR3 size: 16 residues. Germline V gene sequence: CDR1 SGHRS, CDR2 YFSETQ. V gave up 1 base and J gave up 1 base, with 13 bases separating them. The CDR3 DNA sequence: TGCGCCAGCAGCTTGTCGATGGTATGGGGCACAGATACGCAGTATTTT. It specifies CASSLSMVWGTDTQYF.

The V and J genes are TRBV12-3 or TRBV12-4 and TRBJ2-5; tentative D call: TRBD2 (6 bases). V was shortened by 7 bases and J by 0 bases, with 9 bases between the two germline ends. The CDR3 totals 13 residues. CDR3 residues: CASKGTHQETQYF. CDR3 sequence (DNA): TGTGCCAGCAAAGGGACTCACCAAGAGACCCAGTACTTC.

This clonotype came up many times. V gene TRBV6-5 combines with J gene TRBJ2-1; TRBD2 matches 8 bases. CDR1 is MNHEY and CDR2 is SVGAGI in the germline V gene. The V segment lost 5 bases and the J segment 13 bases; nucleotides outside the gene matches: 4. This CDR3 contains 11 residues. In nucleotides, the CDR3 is TGTGCCAGCAGTCAAGGGACTAGACAGTTCTTC. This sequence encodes CASSQGTRQFF.

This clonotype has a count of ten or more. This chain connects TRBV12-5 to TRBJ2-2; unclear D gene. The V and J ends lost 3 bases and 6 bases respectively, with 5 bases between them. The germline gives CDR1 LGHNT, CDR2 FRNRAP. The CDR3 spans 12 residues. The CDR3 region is CASGLPSGELFF. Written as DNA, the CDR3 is TGTGCTAGTGGTTTACCCTCCGGGGAGCTGTTTTTT. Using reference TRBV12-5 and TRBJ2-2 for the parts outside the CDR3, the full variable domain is DARVTQTPRHKVTEMGQEVTMRCQPILGHNTVFWYRQTMMQGLELLAYFRNRAPLDDSGMPKDRFSAEMPDATLATLKIQPSEPRDSAVYFCASGLPSGELFFGEGSRLTVL.

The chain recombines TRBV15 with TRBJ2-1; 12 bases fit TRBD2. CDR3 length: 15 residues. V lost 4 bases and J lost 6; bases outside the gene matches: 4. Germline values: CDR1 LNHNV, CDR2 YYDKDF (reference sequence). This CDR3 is CATSKGLAGTNEQFF. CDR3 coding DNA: TGTGCCACCAGCAAAGGACTAGCGGGAACCAATGAGCAGTTCTTC.

For the CDR3, the DNA is TGTGCCAGCAGCCAATTTAGCGGCAGCTCCTACAATGAGCAGTTCTTC. Translation gives CASSQFSGSSYNEQFF. The chain recombines TRBV14 with TRBJ2-1; TRBD2 is a possible D gene (6 bases). V lost 2 bases and J 0 bases, leaving 11 bases between the germline ends. This CDR3 contains 16 residues. CDR1 and CDR2 from the germline V gene are SGHDN and FVKESK.

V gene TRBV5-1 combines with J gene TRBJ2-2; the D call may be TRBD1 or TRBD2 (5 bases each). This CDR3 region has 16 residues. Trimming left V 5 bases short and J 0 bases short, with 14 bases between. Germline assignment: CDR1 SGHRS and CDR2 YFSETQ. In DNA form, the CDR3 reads TGCGCCAGCAGGACTGTGGGGGTCGCGAACACCGGGGAGCTGTTTTTT. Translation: CASRTVGVANTGELFF.

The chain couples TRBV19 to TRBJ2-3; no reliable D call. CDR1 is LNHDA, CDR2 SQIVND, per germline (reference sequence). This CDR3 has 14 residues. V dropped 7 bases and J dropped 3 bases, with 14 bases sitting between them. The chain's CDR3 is CASMWAPGTDTQYF. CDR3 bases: TGTGCCAGTATGTGGGCCCCCGGAACAGATACGCAGTATTTT.